These 18 T cell receptor beta chains were sequenced from one sample in a study of blood T cells in healthy people across ages. PCR was performed a second time for about 7 to 12 cycles using a sample-barcoded 5' primer and a J-beta primer mix. TCRdb re-called the 5' RACE reads with MiXCR, one entry per CDR3 protein. The sample has about 1.1 million distinct CDR3 sequences; about two fifths are singletons. Sequencing used blood. These receptors originate from a man aged 18-30 years in good health.

This rearrangement joins TRBV25-1 to TRBJ2-2; 8 bases align to TRBD2. V lost 4 bases, J lost 7 bases, and 5 bases stayed unmatched. CDR1 MGHDK and CDR2 SYGVNS come from the germline V gene. This CDR3 is 14 amino acids long. DNA for the CDR3: TGTGCCAGCAGTGCTCGGGGGGGCCTCGGGGAGCTGTTTTTT. Translated, it gives CASSARGGLGELFF.

The chain employs TRBV9 and TRBJ2-2; D is uncertain. CDR3 size: 13 residues. V was cut by 10 bases and J by 2 bases, with 12 bases left in between. In germline, CDR1 is SGDLS, CDR2 YYNGEE. The CDR3 region is CASAQANTGELFF. The CDR3 region has the DNA TGTGCCTCTGCGCAAGCAAACACCGGGGAGCTGTTTTTT.

This chain links TRBV20-1 with TRBJ2-3; TRBD2 agrees at 8 bases. CDR1 is DFQATT and CDR2 is SNEGSKA in the germline V gene (reference sequence). After removal of 3 bases from V and 11 bases from J, the junction contained 13 bases not matched to a gene. CDR3 length: 14 amino acids. The CDR3 DNA is TGCAGTGCTAGTGATGGCGGGGGGTCTGAGGTGCAGTATTTT. The encoded protein is CSASDGGGSEVQYF.

The gene calls are TRBV2 and TRBJ2-1; D remains unclear. This CDR3 contains 14 residues. Trimming took 3 bases from V and 3 from J, leaving 9 bases between them. CDR1 SNHLY and CDR2 FYNNEI come from the germline V gene. The CDR3 sequence is CASSDQRSYNEQFF. The CDR3 region has the DNA TGTGCCAGCAGTGACCAGCGAAGCTACAATGAGCAGTTCTTC.

The rearrangement links TRBV6-5 to TRBJ2-7; no firm D call. There are 14 residues in the CDR3. V was trimmed by 0 bases and J by 5 bases, leaving 11 bases between them. CDR1 and CDR2 from the germline V gene are MNHEY and SVGAGI. The CDR3 nucleotides read TGTGCCAGCAGTTACTCGCGGTGGGGAAACGAGCAGTACTTC. The encoded protein is CASSYSRWGNEQYF.

The V call is TRBV7-2, the J call TRBJ2-5, with TRBD2 as a possible D gene (5 bases). The germline V gene encodes CDR1 SGHTA and CDR2 FQGNSA. Trimming cost V 4 bases and J 3 bases, with 12 bases left between them. The CDR3 totals 14 residues. CDR3 coding DNA: TGTGCCAGCAGCTCCCCCCCCGGGGAAGAGACCCAGTACTTC. It is translated as CASSSPPGEETQYF. The whole variable domain, remainder taken from reference TRBV7-2 and TRBJ2-5, is GAGVSQSPSNKVTEKGKDVELRCDPISGHTALYWYRQSLGQGLEFLIYFQGNSAPDKSGLPSDRFSAERTGGSVSTLTIQRTQQEDSAVYLCASSSPPGEETQYFGPGTRLLVL.

The CDR3 here is CASGRDPQGATTEAFF. DNA of the CDR3: TGTGCTAGTGGTCGCGATCCCCAGGGGGCGACCACTGAAGCTTTCTTT. The chain couples TRBV12-5 to TRBJ1-1, with TRBD1 matching over 8 bases. Germline lookup yields CDR1 LGHNT and CDR2 FRNRAP. The CDR3 is 16 amino acids. V gave up 5 bases and J gave up 4 bases; unmatched junction bases: 12. The complete variable domain, with remaining parts taken from reference TRBV12-5 and TRBJ1-1, reads DARVTQTPRHKVTEMGQEVTMRCQPILGHNTVFWYRQTMMQGLELLAYFRNRAPLDDSGMPKDRFSAEMPDATLATLKIQPSEPRDSAVYFCASGRDPQGATTEAFFGQGTRLTVV.

This clonotype was counted only a few times. V usage is TRBV9 and J usage is TRBJ1-2; 7 nucleotides line up with TRBD1. Germline V gene lookup returns CDR1 SGDLS and CDR2 YYNGEE. CDR3 length: 15 amino acids. With V trimmed by 5 bases and J by 1 base, 8 bases remained unmatched. CDR3 sequence: CASSPWTGLNYGYTF. The CDR3 DNA is TGTGCCAGCAGTCCATGGACAGGCCTTAACTATGGCTACACCTTC.

The V and J genes are TRBV14 and TRBJ1-4, with 10 nucleotides matching TRBD1. Per the germline V gene, CDR1 is SGHDN and CDR2 is FVKESK. V lost 0 bases and J lost 8; bases outside the gene matches: 12. The CDR3 extends over 18 amino acids. CDR3 protein: CASSQELFLGTGVEKLFF. The CDR3 nucleotides are TGTGCCAGCAGCCAAGAATTATTTTTGGGGACAGGGGTAGAAAAACTGTTTTTT.

V gene TRBV20-1 combines with J gene TRBJ2-1; TRBD2 matches at 13 bases. The end of the DNA fits TRBJ2-7 better, so the J call may be wrong. The CDR3 is made up of 15 amino acids. Germline V gives CDR1 DFQATT, CDR2 SNEGSKA (reference sequence). CDR3 sequence reads: CSAGRLAGGVNEQYF. The DNA for the CDR3 is TGCAGTGCTGGGAGACTAGCGGGGGGTGTCAATGAGCAGTACTTC.

The chain uses TRBV20-1 and TRBJ1-2; D might be TRBD1 (6 bases). CDR3 length: 14 residues. V was pared by 2 bases and J by 4 bases, with 14 bases between. Per the germline V gene, CDR1 is DFQATT and CDR2 is SNEGSKA (reference sequence). CDR3 bases: TGCAGTGCTAGAACAGGGCGCGACAGCTATGGCTACACCTTC. This codes for CSARTGRDSYGYTF.

This clonotype came up many times. The chain carries TRBV9 and TRBJ1-2, with D perhaps matching TRBD1 (6 bases). CDR1 and CDR2 (germline): SGDLS, YYNGEE. V was trimmed by 1 base and J by 4 bases, leaving 17 bases between them. This CDR3 comprises 16 residues. Here the CDR3 reads CASSVPPKDRPYGYTF. DNA of the CDR3: TGTGCCAGCAGCGTACCCCCGAAAGACAGGCCCTATGGCTACACCTTC.

In its sample, this clonotype was seen a few times. V gene TRBV5-1 combines with J gene TRBJ2-7; tentatively, D is TRBD2 (6 bases). Germline loops: CDR1 SGHRS, CDR2 YFSETQ. Between the trimmed V and J ends, which lost 0 bases and 0 bases, there was a span of 13 bases. This CDR3 comprises 16 residues. The CDR3 nucleotides are TGCGCCAGCAGCTTGGCTGGGCGGGGCAACTCCTACGAGCAGTACTTC. This gives the protein CASSLAGRGNSYEQYF. The complete variable domain, with remaining parts taken from reference TRBV5-1 and TRBJ2-7, reads KAGVTQTPRYLIKTRGQQVTLSCSPISGHRSVSWYQQTPGQGLQFLFEYFSETQRNKGNFPGRFSGRQFSNSRSEMNVSTLELGDSALYLCASSLAGRGNSYEQYFGPGTRLTVT.

Only a few counts were recorded for this clonotype. The chain has TRBV7-9 and TRBJ2-1, with D maybe TRBD1 (7 bases). Looked up from germline, CDR1 is SEHNR and CDR2 is FQNEAQ (reference sequence). The V gene lost 9 bases and the J gene lost 0 bases, with 15 bases spanning the gap. The CDR3 spans 15 residues. CDR3: CAREGGDSSYNEQFF. The CDR3 region has the DNA TGTGCCAGGGAGGGTGGGGACAGCTCCTACAATGAGCAGTTCTTC.

This clonotype was counted only a few times. V and J are TRBV20-1 and TRBJ2-1, with D uncertain. The assigned J gene may be wrong: the sequence end matches TRBJ2-7 better. Germline CDR1 reads DFQATT; CDR2 reads SNEGSKA (reference sequence). CDR3 size: 19 residues. The CDR3, as DNA: TGCAGTGCCACACCCATGGCAGGCCAACCTCGAAGCTCCTACAATGAGCAGTACTTC. Residues: CSATPMAGQPRSSYNEQYF.

The V gene is TRBV12-3 or TRBV12-4, the J gene TRBJ1-5; TRBD1 agrees at 9 bases. CDR3 size: 15 residues. V was pared by 2 bases and J by 5 bases, with 4 bases of the junction left unmatched. The CDR3 DNA reads TGTGCCAGCAGTTTATTGGGACAGGGCTATCAGCCCCAGCATTTT. It yields the protein CASSLLGQGYQPQHF.

The rearrangement joins TRBV7-2 to TRBJ1-1; 9 bases fit TRBD1. The junction had 5 bases not matched to a gene; V was cut back by 0 bases and J by 0 bases. Per the germline V gene, CDR1 is SGHTA and CDR2 is FQGNSA. The CDR3 length is 17 residues. CDR3: CASSLALGQGVNTEAFF. CDR3 sequence (DNA): TGTGCCAGCAGCTTAGCGTTGGGACAGGGCGTGAACACTGAAGCTTTCTTT.

This clonotype appeared a few times. V is TRBV7-2 and J is TRBJ2-1; TRBD1 is a possible D gene (6 bases). Germline-derived CDR1 and CDR2 are SGHTA and FQGNSA. The length of the CDR3 is 18 residues. V lost 5 bases and J lost 7, with 27 bases in between. In DNA form, the CDR3 reads TGTGCCAGCAGCAGGCGGGTGGCAGGGACATTTGGTAAAAATGAGCAGTTCTTC. Its protein is CASSRRVAGTFGKNEQFF.